This is a list of T cell receptor beta chains from one sample in a study of Graves' ophthalmopathy and Graves' hyperthyroidism. TCRdb passed the multiplex PCR reads through MiXCR, listing each CDR3 protein once. The sample contains approximately 380,000 distinct CDR3 sequences, more than 20% of which appear only once. Sequenced input: peripheral blood. The receptor source for this set is a woman aged 18-29 years with stable Graves' hyperthyroidism. Each CDR3 is given with its conserved first and last residue. Fields, in order: J gene, V gene, D gene, clone size, CDR3 DNA, CDR3 protein. A D gene is named only where the DNA matches it firmly. Size is omitted from some rows. Given values are once, few, many or a class for expanded clones.

J: TRBJ2-7; V: TRBV20-1; D: TRBD2; size: many; DNA: TGCAGTGCTAGAGAGTCGGGGACTAGCGGACCCTACGAGCAGTACTTC; CDR3: CSARESGTSGPYEQYF
J: TRBJ2-7; V: TRBV6-2/TRBV6-3; D: TRBD2; size: many; DNA: TGTGCCAGCAGACCCGTGACTAGCGGGAGCTACGAGCAGTACTTC; CDR3: CASRPVTSGSYEQYF
J: TRBJ2-7; V: TRBV12-3/TRBV12-4; D: -; size: many; DNA: TGTGCCAGCAGCCCAAACTTGGGACGGGTCTACGAGCAGTACTTC; CDR3: CASSPNLGRVYEQYF
J: TRBJ1-1; V: TRBV6-1; D: -; size: many; DNA: TGTGCCAGCAGTACCTTTGGGCCTCTCACTGAAGCTTTCTTT; CDR3: CASSTFGPLTEAFF
J: TRBJ1-5; V: TRBV28; D: -; size: -; DNA: TGTGCCAGCAGTTCCGGACTCGTGTTTGATCAGCCCCAGCATTTT; CDR3: CASSSGLVFDQPQHF
J: TRBJ2-7; V: TRBV27; D: TRBD2; size: many; DNA: TGTGCCAGCAGTCTAAAGGCTAGCGGATCCTACGAGCAGTACTTC; CDR3: CASSLKASGSYEQYF
J: TRBJ1-1; V: TRBV20-1; D: -; size: many; DNA: TGCAGTGCTTTTCGGCGGACTGAAGCTTTCTTT; CDR3: CSAFRRTEAFF
J: TRBJ2-5; V: TRBV7-2; D: TRBD1; size: many; DNA: TGTGCCAGCAGCCCGCACGGGACAGGAGAGACCCAGTACTTC; CDR3: CASSPHGTGETQYF
J: TRBJ1-5; V: TRBV5-1; D: -; size: many; DNA: TGCGCCAGCAGCTTTGGCGGTACGGGGCCCCAGCATTTT; CDR3: CASSFGGTGPQHF
J: TRBJ2-2; V: TRBV12-3/TRBV12-4; D: -; size: many; DNA: TGTGCCAGCAGACAGGGTTGGCTGAACACCGGGGAGCTGTTTTTT; CDR3: CASRQGWLNTGELFF
J: TRBJ2-2; V: TRBV27; D: TRBD2; size: many; DNA: TGTGCCAGCAGTCGAGGGGGGACTAGCGAAAACACCGGGGAGCTGTTTTTT; CDR3: CASSRGGTSENTGELFF
J: TRBJ1-1; V: TRBV11-2; D: -; size: many; DNA: TGTGCCAGCAGCTTCATGGGGGGCCGCCATGAAGCTTTCTTT; CDR3: CASSFMGGRHEAFF
J: TRBJ2-5; V: TRBV29-1; D: TRBD1; size: many; DNA: TGCAGCGTTGAAGACCACAGGGGTTCGGAGACCCAGTACTTC; CDR3: CSVEDHRGSETQYF
J: TRBJ2-7; V: TRBV28; D: -; size: many; DNA: TGTGCCAGCTACCATCGAAATTCGTACGAGCAGTACTTC; CDR3: CASYHRNSYEQYF
J: TRBJ1-5; V: TRBV19; D: TRBD1; size: -; DNA: TGTGCCAGTAGTGCCGGACAGGGGGCGAGACAGCCCCAGCATTTT; CDR3: CASSAGQGARQPQHF
J: TRBJ1-1; V: TRBV18; D: -; size: many; DNA: TGTGCCAGCTCAGAGGAATTGAACACTGAAGCTTTCTTT; CDR3: CASSEELNTEAFF
J: TRBJ2-5; V: TRBV7-2; D: TRBD2; size: many; DNA: TGTGCCAGCAGCTTCTCCGGGGGGGGAGAGACCCAGTACTTC; CDR3: CASSFSGGGETQYF
J: TRBJ1-2; V: TRBV5-1; D: -; size: many; DNA: TGCGCCAGCAGCTTTCGGGAAGGAAGTGGCTACACCTTC; CDR3: CASSFREGSGYTF
J: TRBJ2-5; V: TRBV7-8; D: TRBD2; size: many; DNA: TGTGCCAGCAGCTTCTTTCGACTAGCCCGTCAAGAGACCCAGTACTTC; CDR3: CASSFFRLARQETQYF
J: TRBJ2-7; V: TRBV20-1; D: -; size: -; DNA: TGCAGTGCTAGAGATGGACTGGGCTTAGAGCAGTACTTC; CDR3: CSARDGLGLEQYF
J: TRBJ1-1; V: TRBV6-2/TRBV6-3; D: TRBD1; size: -; DNA: TGTGCCAGTCGATCTGCCGGGACAGGGATCGGCCATTACATGAACACTGAAGCTTTCTTT; CDR3: CASRSAGTGIGHYMNTEAFF
J: TRBJ1-2; V: TRBV6-2/TRBV6-3; D: -; size: many; DNA: TGTGCCAGCAGCAGAGCCTATGGCTACACCTTC; CDR3: CASSRAYGYTF
J: TRBJ1-5; V: TRBV12-3/TRBV12-4; D: -; size: many; DNA: TGTGCCAGCAGTTCCTCAGGGCCCCCCAGGCCCCAGCATTTT; CDR3: CASSSSGPPRPQHF
J: TRBJ2-5; V: TRBV2; D: -; size: once; DNA: TGTGCCAGCCGGCAGACAGCTCAAGAGACCCAGTACTTC; CDR3: CASRQTAQETQYF
J: TRBJ2-2; V: TRBV6-1; D: -; size: many; DNA: TGTGCCAGCAGAGGGATAGGTCTCACCGGGGAGCTGTTTTTT; CDR3: CASRGIGLTGELFF
J: TRBJ2-5; V: TRBV24-1; D: -; size: -; DNA: TGTGCCACCAAAGCATCCGGAGGATATCAAGAGACCCAGTACTTC; CDR3: CATKASGGYQETQYF
J: TRBJ1-2; V: TRBV15; D: TRBD1; size: many; DNA: TGTGTCACCGCGGACAGGGATTATGGCTACACCTTC; CDR3: CVTADRDYGYTF
J: TRBJ2-5; V: TRBV4-1; D: TRBD1; size: few; DNA: TGCGCCAGCAGCCAAGGTCAAGGGGGCAGGGAGACCCAGTACTTC; CDR3: CASSQGQGGRETQYF
J: TRBJ2-5; V: TRBV4-1; D: -; size: few; DNA: TGCGCCAGCAGCCAAGGATGGACGGCCCAAGAGACCCAGTACTTC; CDR3: CASSQGWTAQETQYF
J: TRBJ1-5; V: TRBV10-3; D: -; size: many; DNA: TGTGCCACTCAAGTTGGGGTAGGACATCAGCCCCAGCATTTT; CDR3: CATQVGVGHQPQHF
J: TRBJ2-4; V: TRBV7-2; D: -; size: -; DNA: TGTGCCAGCAGCTTAGGCGGGACGCAAGGGGGGTACATTCAGTACTTC; CDR3: CASSLGGTQGGYIQYF
J: TRBJ1-1; V: TRBV20-1; D: -; size: many; DNA: TGCAGTGCTAGACCCGAGGTGACTGAAGCTTTCTTT; CDR3: CSARPEVTEAFF
J: TRBJ1-5; V: TRBV20-1; D: TRBD1; size: -; DNA: TGCAGTGCTACAAGGACAGGGTTCAATCAGCCCCAGCATTTT; CDR3: CSATRTGFNQPQHF